This entry lists 21 T cell receptor beta chains sequenced from one sample in a study of T cell responses to AZD1222 COVID-19 vaccine. Sequencing was performed with immunoSEQ multiplex PCR; in TCRdb, only in-frame clones are kept and a portion is missing. The data hold 150,000 or so clones, with about 89% observed a single time. Sequenced material: peripheral blood, taken on day 0 of AZD1222 vaccination. These receptors were taken from an adult in good health.

This clone was counted a few times. The sample contains more than one DNA sequence encoding this CDR3. The chain links TRBV4-1 to TRBJ1-6, with 9 bases that match TRBD1. The germline gives CDR1 MGHRA, CDR2 YSYEKL. This CDR3 comprises 17 residues. Unmatched junction bases numbered 3, after V lost 3 bases and J lost 0 bases. CDR3 loop: CASSQGGQGSYNSPLHF. The DNA for the CDR3 is TGCGCCAGCAGCCAGGGGGGACAGGGCTCCTATAATTCACCCCTCCACTTT.

This chain links TRBV3-1 (or the pseudogene TRBV3-2) with TRBJ2-1; tentative D call: TRBD2 (6 bases). With 1 base removed from V and 0 bases from J, the gap between germline ends came to 7 bases. The CDR3 runs 15 residues. Looked up from germline, CDR1 is LGHDT and CDR2 is YNNKEL (reference sequence). The chain's CDR3 is CASSQGRGSYNEQFF. CDR3 DNA: TGTGCCAGCAGCCAAGGGAGGGGCTCCTACAATGAGCAGTTCTTC.

The chain recombines TRBV30 with TRBJ1-2; D gene ambiguous. The CDR3 loop spans 12 amino acids. V was pared by 3 bases and J by 8 bases, with 13 bases between. Germline CDR1 reads GTSNPN; CDR2 reads SVGIG (reference sequence). DNA for the CDR3: TGTGCCTGGAGATTACGGCAGGCGGGCTACACCTTC. This translates into CAWRLRQAGYTF.

V gene TRBV4-3 combines with J gene TRBJ2-3, with D possibly TRBD2 on 5 matching bases. From germline, CDR1 is LGHNA and CDR2 YSLEER. V gave up 4 bases and J gave up 0 bases, with 23 bases separating them. This CDR3 is built from 19 residues. CDR3 nucleotides: TGCGCCAGCAGCCCCCTTCGGACTGCAGTGGGCGGAAGCACAGATACGCAGTATTTT. This sequence encodes CASSPLRTAVGGSTDTQYF.

The rearrangement joins TRBV6-2 or TRBV6-3 to TRBJ1-2; possible D gene TRBD1, 5 bases. CDR3 length equals 17 residues. Germline V gives CDR1 MNHEY, CDR2 SVGEGT. The ends were cut back, 5 bases at V and 0 bases at J, with 19 bases in the middle. DNA of the CDR3: TGTGCCAGCAGTCAACCGGGACGCACAAGCGCTAACTATGGCTACACCTTC. This translates into CASSQPGRTSANYGYTF.

This rearrangement joins TRBV18 to TRBJ2-1; D unclear. The CDR3 totals 11 residues. Germline V CDR1 and CDR2: KGHSH, LQKENI. V lost 2 bases, J lost 8 bases, and 4 bases lay in between. CDR3 bases: TGTGCCAGCTCACCAAAGTATGAGCAGTTCTTC. It encodes CASSPKYEQFF. Variable domain in full (rest from reference TRBV18 and TRBJ2-1): NAGVMQNPRHLVRRRGQEARLRCSPMKGHSHVYWYRQLPEEGLKFMVYLQKENIIDESGMPKERFSAEFPKEGPSILRIQQVVRGDSAAYFCASSPKYEQFFGPGTRLTVL.

The chain joins TRBV19 to TRBJ1-2; D call uncertain. V lost 9 bases and J lost 6, with 14 bases in between. Germline CDR1 LNHDA, CDR2 SQIVND (reference sequence). The CDR3 is made up of 12 amino acids. Here the CDR3 reads CASSQDPNGYTF. The CDR3 nucleotides are TGTGCCAGCTCTCAGGATCCGAATGGCTACACCTTC.

This clone was detected only once. The DNA for the CDR3 is TGTGCCAGCAGCCAATCACCCAACACTGAAGCTTTCTTT. It codes for CASSQSPNTEAFF. The chain has TRBV6-5 and TRBJ1-1; D is unclear. This CDR3 spans 13 amino acids. V lost 6 bases, J lost 2 bases, and 10 bases lay in between. CDR1 MNHEY and CDR2 SVGAGI come from the germline V gene.

This clone was observed a few times. The chain carries TRBV10-2 and TRBJ1-5; D ambiguous. CDR1 and CDR2 (germline): WSHSY, SAAADI. With 6 bases removed from V and 5 bases from J, the gap between germline ends came to 8 bases. The CDR3 contains 12 residues. The CDR3 is CASRAADQPQHF. Here the CDR3 DNA reads TGCGCCAGCAGGGCAGCCGATCAGCCCCAGCATTTT.

The J gene is TRBJ2-2, the V gene TRBV24-1, with D unclear. The germline V gene has CDR1 KGHDR and CDR2 SFDVKD. The CDR3 consists of 13 residues. V was shortened by 4 bases and J by 4 bases, with 6 bases between the two germline ends. CDR3 nucleotides: TGTGCCACCAGTGACCTGCCCACCGGGGAGCTGTTTTTT. Amino acids: CATSDLPTGELFF.

CDR3 in amino acids: CASSSSPDQPQHF. The CDR3, as DNA: TGTGCCAGCAGCTCCAGTCCGGATCAGCCCCAGCATTTT. The V call is TRBV5-4, the J call TRBJ1-5; D gene uncertain. V was trimmed by 3 bases and J by 5 bases, leaving 9 bases between them. The CDR3 loop spans 13 amino acids. Germline V gene lookup returns CDR1 SGHNT and CDR2 YYREEE (reference sequence). Full variable domain (remainder filled in from reference TRBV5-4 and TRBJ1-5): ETGVTQSPTHLIKTRGQQVTLRCSSQSGHNTVSWYQQALGQGPQFIFQYYREEENGRGNFPPRFSGLQFPNYSSELNVNALELDDSALYLCASSSSPDQPQHFGDGTRLSIL.

This chain uses TRBV2 with TRBJ1-5; D is unclear. The CDR3 length is 15 residues. The V end lost 1 base, the J end lost 7 bases, and 14 bases lay between the germline ends. Germline lookup yields CDR1 SNHLY and CDR2 FYNNEI. CDR3 residues: CASSEVRPQAQPQHF. CDR3 nucleotides: TGTGCCAGCAGTGAAGTCCGACCGCAGGCCCAGCCCCAGCATTTT.

The rearrangement joins TRBV7-9 to TRBJ1-1; 7 bases fit TRBD1. J was trimmed by 7 bases and V by 5 bases; bases with no gene match: 10. The CDR3 is 14 amino acids. Germline lookup yields CDR1 SEHNR and CDR2 FQNEAQ (reference sequence). CDR3 nucleotides: TGTGCCAGCAGCCATAACAGGGGATGGGGTGAAGCTTTCTTT. Amino acid sequence: CASSHNRGWGEAFF.

The V gene is TRBV19, the J gene TRBJ1-3; no clear D gene. In germline, CDR1 is LNHDA, CDR2 SQIVND (reference sequence). Trimming stripped 3 bases from V and 1 base from J, with 7 bases between. The CDR3 totals 14 residues. CDR3 DNA sequence: TGTGCCAGTAGTATCACGACTTCTGGAAACACCATATATTTT. Translating gives CASSITTSGNTIYF.

The rearrangement links TRBV7-6 to TRBJ1-1; no definite D call. This CDR3 is 13 amino acids long. The V end was cut by 1 base, the J end by 5 bases, with 8 bases between. In germline, CDR1 is SGHVS, CDR2 FNYEAQ. CDR3 nucleotide sequence: TGTGCCAGCAGCTTAGATCTCAGGACTGAAGCTTTCTTT. It translates to CASSLDLRTEAFF.

This clone was seen only once. This chain links TRBV4-2 with TRBJ2-5; D may match TRBD1 or TRBD2 (7 bases each). V was shortened by 4 bases and J by 5 bases, with 20 bases between the two germline ends. Germline V gene sequence: CDR1 LGHNA, CDR2 YNFKEQ. The CDR3 loop spans 16 amino acids. CDR3 bases: TGTGCCAGCAGCCCATGGGGAGGGGAAGGGGGCGAGACCCAGTACTTC. Its translation is CASSPWGGEGGETQYF.

V and J are TRBV19 and TRBJ1-1, with a weak D call TRBD1 (5 bases). Germline V gives CDR1 LNHDA, CDR2 SQIVND (reference sequence). V was trimmed by 4 bases and J by 11 bases, leaving 14 bases between them. This CDR3 comprises 12 residues. CDR3 sequence (DNA): TGTGCCAGTAGTACCGAGGGACCCCGGGCTTTCTTT. Its protein is CASSTEGPRAFF. Full variable domain (remainder filled in from reference TRBV19 and TRBJ1-1): DGGITQSPKYLFRKEGQNVTLSCEQNLNHDAMYWYRQDPGQGLRLIYYSQIVNDFQKGDIAEGYSVSREKKESFPLTVTSAQKNPTAFYLCASSTEGPRAFFGQGTRLTVV.

V gene TRBV2 combines with J gene TRBJ1-4, with 7 bases identical to TRBD1. V shed 5 bases and J 6 bases; nucleotides not matched to a gene: 9. Germline V gives CDR1 SNHLY, CDR2 FYNNEI. This CDR3 is built from 15 residues. For the CDR3, the DNA is TGTGCCAGCAGTTCACTACAGGGGTTTGATGAAAAACTGTTTTTT. Amino acid sequence: CASSSLQGFDEKLFF.

This chain links TRBV6-2 or TRBV6-3 with TRBJ1-1; D not resolved. CDR1 and CDR2 from the germline V gene are MNHEY and SVGEGT. The CDR3 covers 13 residues. Trimming left V 5 bases short and J 4 bases short, with 11 bases between. The CDR3 DNA follows: TGTGCCAGCAGTCTCCGTAGATCCACTGAAGCTTTCTTT. Amino acids: CASSLRRSTEAFF.

As DNA, the CDR3 is TGCGCCAGCAGCCAAGTCCCAGGGAGCACAGATACGCAGTATTTT. It specifies CASSQVPGSTDTQYF. The rearrangement uses TRBV4-1 and TRBJ2-3; TRBD1 might be the D (5 bases). Germline values: CDR1 MGHRA, CDR2 YSYEKL. V lost 1 base to trimming and J lost 0 bases, with 8 bases between them. CDR3 size: 15 residues.

This chain uses TRBV15 with TRBJ1-5; no clear D. This CDR3 is built from 14 residues. CDR1 is LNHNV, CDR2 YYDKDF, per germline (reference sequence). The germline V and J ends were trimmed by 1 base and 4 bases, with 8 bases remaining between them. As DNA, the CDR3 is TGTGCCACCAGCAGAGCGGAAGTTAATCAGCCCCAGCATTTT. Translating gives CATSRAEVNQPQHF.